The clone carrying this T cell receptor (beta chain) was detected only once. The entry originates in a study of blood T cell repertoires in COVID-19. Study context: T cells, B-cell-depleted T cells, or PBMCs supplied cDNA or gDNA.

Source study methods: The authors estimated nucleated cell counts from reference gene primer amplification. TCRdb keeps only in-frame clones here, not all; method: immunoSEQ multiplex PCR. That table is the source of V, J and clone size, and D and trimming were worked out from the DNA. Among 120,000 to 150,000 clones, 84% were seen once, and the ten largest hold 5% to 6%. This CDR3 has 14 residues. Per the germline V gene, CDR1 is PRHDT and CDR2 is FYEKMQ (reference sequence). V was cut by 3 bases and J by 7 bases, with 12 bases left in between. The chain recombines TRBV13 with TRBJ1-4, with a tentative D call TRBD1 (5 bases). The sample consisted of PBMCs or T cells enriched from blood (not recorded which). This clonotype was obtained from a man aged 35 to 55 with acute COVID-19. The CDR3, as DNA: TGTGCCAGCAGCTTCGGGGGAGGAGGTGAAAAACTGTTTTTT. Its protein product is CASSFGGGGEKLFF.